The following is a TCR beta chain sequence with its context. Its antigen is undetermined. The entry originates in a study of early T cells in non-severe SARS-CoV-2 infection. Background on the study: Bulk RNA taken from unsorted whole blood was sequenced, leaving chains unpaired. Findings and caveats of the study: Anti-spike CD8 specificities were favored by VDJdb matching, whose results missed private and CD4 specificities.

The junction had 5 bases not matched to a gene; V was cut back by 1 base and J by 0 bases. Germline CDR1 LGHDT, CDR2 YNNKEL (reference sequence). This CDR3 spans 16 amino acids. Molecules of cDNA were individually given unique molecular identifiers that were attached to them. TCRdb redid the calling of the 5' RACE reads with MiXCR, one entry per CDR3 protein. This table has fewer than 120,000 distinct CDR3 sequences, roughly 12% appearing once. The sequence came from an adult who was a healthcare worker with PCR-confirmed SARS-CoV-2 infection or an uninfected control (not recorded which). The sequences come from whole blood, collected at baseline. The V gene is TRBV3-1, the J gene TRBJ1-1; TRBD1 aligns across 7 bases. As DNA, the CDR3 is TGTGCCAGCAGCCAAGCTGTGAGGGGGCTGAACACTGAAGCTTTCTTT. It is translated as CASSQAVRGLNTEAFF.